This record concerns one T cell receptor beta chain sequence. Its target is unknown. The sample comes from a study of neoadjuvant nivolumab and ipilimumab in lung cancer. The ends were cut back, 0 bases at V and 4 bases at J, with 16 bases in the middle. The CDR3 has 16 amino acids. CDR1 and CDR2 from the germline V gene are MGHRA and YSYEKL. Clones were read by immunoSEQ multiplex PCR, and TCRdb kept only the in-frame ones, dropping some. Of several thousand clones in the sample, roughly 76% were seen once. Study-level points and caveats: Blood richness before therapy tracked richness in tumors resected after neoadjuvant therapy. A small number of samples were TCR sequenced. Only two of four nivolumab-treated tumors gained richness and clonality by surgery. Pathologic regression was not significantly tied to TCR clonality.

The receptor comes from an adult with non-small cell lung cancer. Some clones in this sample may be carry-over from other donors' samples. This sequence joins TRBV4-1 and TRBJ2-7, with D maybe TRBD2 (6 bases). The specimen comprised normal lung tissue adjacent to the tumor, sampled after neoadjuvant nivolumab, alone or with ipilimumab, at or shortly before surgery. In DNA, the CDR3 is TGCGCCAGCAGCCAAGATTCGGCGGGGTCCCTTTACGAGCAGTACTTC. Translation gives CASSQDSAGSLYEQYF.